One and the same sample provided the 9 T cell receptor beta chains below, sequenced in a study of T-cell reconstitution after alpha-beta-depleted transplantation in children. Preparation of the TCRbeta library used unique molecular identifiers. TCRdb redid the calling of the PCR reads with MiXCR, one entry per CDR3 protein. The table records 250,000 to 400,000 distinct CDR3 sequences, around 20% of them present only once. The material was PBMCs, mostly from graft donor cells, obtained 180 days after TCRalphabeta/CD19-depleted stem cell transplant. All receptors come from a male patient younger than 18 who had a stem cell transplant for acute lymphoblastic leukemia, so the T cells may come from the graft donor.

V usage is TRBV7-9 and J usage is TRBJ2-7, with 14 nucleotides matching TRBD2. The CDR3 loop spans 15 amino acids. Germline CDR1 SEHNR, CDR2 FQNEAQ (reference sequence). After removal of 2 bases from V and 7 bases from J, the junction contained 4 bases not matched to a gene. The CDR3: CASSLRGTSGREQYF. CDR3 coding DNA: TGTGCCAGCAGCTTAAGGGGGACTAGCGGGAGAGAGCAGTACTTC. Full variable domain (rest looked up from reference TRBV7-9 and TRBJ2-7): DTGVSQNPRHKITKRGQNVTFRCDPISEHNRLYWYRQTLGQGPEFLTYFQNEAQLEKSRLLSDRFSAERPKGSFSTLEIQRTEQGDSAMYLCASSLRGTSGREQYFGPGTRLTVT.

There are a few counts of this clonotype. V is TRBV14 and J is TRBJ2-7; D uncertain. The CDR3 totals 14 residues. Germline loops: CDR1 SGHDN, CDR2 FVKESK. V dropped 0 bases and J dropped 1 base, with 7 bases sitting between them. Here the CDR3 reads CASSQDALSYEQYF. The CDR3 bases are TGTGCCAGCAGCCAAGACGCGCTTTCCTACGAGCAGTACTTC.

J is TRBJ1-2 and V is TRBV10-3; 11 bases are a match to TRBD1. The CDR3 is made up of 15 amino acids. Germline V gene data show CDR1 as ENHRY and CDR2 as SYGVKD. Trimming removed 2 bases from V and 8 bases from J; junction bases left unmatched: 7. DNA of the CDR3: TGTGCCATCAGTGAGGGACAGGGGGCGTTCTTCGGCTACACCTTC. As protein: CAISEGQGAFFGYTF.

This clonotype was seen only a few times. CDR3 in amino acids: CSASGGTGELFF. The CDR3 nucleotides are TGCAGTGCTAGTGGGGGGACCGGGGAGCTGTTTTTT. The genes are TRBV20-1 and TRBJ2-2; TRBD2 is a possible D gene (6 bases). This CDR3 contains 12 residues. Germline lookup yields CDR1 DFQATT and CDR2 SNEGSKA (reference sequence). The V gene lost 3 bases and the J gene lost 5 bases, with 7 bases spanning the gap.

This clonotype came up a few times. The J gene is TRBJ2-3, the V gene TRBV11-2, with 7 bases fitting TRBD2. The CDR3 is made up of 15 amino acids. After removal of 11 bases from V and 9 bases from J, the junction contained 20 bases not matched to a gene. Germline lookup yields CDR1 SGHAT and CDR2 FQNNGV. The CDR3 is CAGSRGIALRRTQYF. The CDR3 DNA sequence: TGTGCCGGCTCGCGGGGGATTGCACTACGGCGAACGCAGTATTTT.

This clonotype was recorded a few times. The chain recombines TRBV27 with TRBJ1-2; 9 nucleotides line up with TRBD1. The CDR3 is 15 residues long. In germline, CDR1 is MNHEY, CDR2 SMNVEV (reference sequence). After removal of 6 bases from V and 4 bases from J, the junction contained 9 bases not matched to a gene. The CDR3 DNA sequence: TGTGCCAGCAGCCCAACAGGGACAGGGACCTATGGCTACACCTTC. It translates to CASSPTGTGTYGYTF.

This chain links TRBV20-1 with TRBJ2-1; TRBD1 is a possible D gene (6 bases). The germline gives CDR1 DFQATT, CDR2 SNEGSKA (reference sequence). The CDR3 is made up of 13 amino acids. V was clipped by 5 bases and J by 5 bases, with 13 bases between them. The chain's CDR3 is CSAPLWDNNEQFF. CDR3 nucleotide sequence: TGCAGTGCTCCTTTATGGGACAACAATGAGCAGTTCTTC.

Comment on this clonotype: One end of the junction varies from germline; a read error may be responsible. This sequence joins TRBV27 and TRBJ2-7, with a tentative D call TRBD2 (5 bases). The CDR3 contains 10 residues. Germline loops: CDR1 MNHEY, CDR2 SMNVEV (reference sequence). The CDR3 DNA reads as TGTGCCAGCGGGAGAGAGCGTGGGTTCTTC. Its translation: CASGRERGFF.

The chain combines TRBV24-1 with TRBJ2-1; 7 bases fit TRBD1. The CDR3 loop spans 14 amino acids. V gave up 2 bases and J gave up 7 bases; unmatched junction bases: 4. Germline assignment: CDR1 KGHDR and CDR2 SFDVKD. The CDR3 sequence is CATSDSLQGNEQFF. The CDR3 coding sequence is TGTGCCACCAGTGATTCCCTACAGGGGAATGAGCAGTTCTTC.